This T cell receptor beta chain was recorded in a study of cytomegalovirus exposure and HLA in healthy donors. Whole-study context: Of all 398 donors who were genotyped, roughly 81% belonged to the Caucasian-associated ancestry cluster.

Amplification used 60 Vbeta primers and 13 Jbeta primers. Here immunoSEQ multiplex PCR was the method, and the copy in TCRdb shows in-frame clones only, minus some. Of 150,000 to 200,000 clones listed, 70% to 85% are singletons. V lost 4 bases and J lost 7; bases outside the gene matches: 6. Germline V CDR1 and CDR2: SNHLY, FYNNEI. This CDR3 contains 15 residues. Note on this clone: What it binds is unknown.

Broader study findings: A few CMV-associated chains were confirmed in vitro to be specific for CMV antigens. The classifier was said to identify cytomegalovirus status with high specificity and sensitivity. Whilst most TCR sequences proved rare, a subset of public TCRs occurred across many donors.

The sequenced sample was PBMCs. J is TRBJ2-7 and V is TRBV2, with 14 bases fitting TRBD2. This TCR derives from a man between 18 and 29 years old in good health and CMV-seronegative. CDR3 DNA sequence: TGTGCCAGCAGTGCCAGGACTAGCGGGAGGAGGGAGCAGTACTTC. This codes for CASSARTSGRREQYF.